Below, 30 T cell receptor beta chains from the same sample are listed, as sequenced in a study of Ad26.COV2.S vaccination and SARS-CoV-2 variants. Clones were read by immunoSEQ multiplex PCR, and TCRdb kept only the in-frame ones, dropping some. Counted here are 400,000 to 500,000 clones, around 89% occurring once; the ten biggest clones make up less than 4%. Treatment described: 15 to 20 received Ad26.COV2.S at low or high dose, single or two shots; about 5 received placebo; per-sample allocation not given. Sampling occurred on day 63 after the first vaccine or placebo injection. Sequencing used peripheral blood, obtained in a trial of Ad26.COV2.S vaccine versus placebo. The receptors come from a person aged 18-60 years who received the Ad26.COV2.S COVID-19 vaccine or a placebo.

V is TRBV5-6 and J is TRBJ2-3, with 7 bases identical to TRBD1. This CDR3 contains 17 residues. V was pared by 4 bases and J by 4 bases, with 15 bases of the junction left unmatched. Germline loops: CDR1 SGHDT, CDR2 YYEEEE. CDR3 region: CASSRTGVFKESDTQYF. As DNA, the CDR3 is TGTGCCAGCAGCAGAACAGGGGTCTTCAAGGAGTCAGATACGCAGTATTTT.

The chain recombines TRBV5-1 with TRBJ2-1; possibly TRBD2 for D (5 bases). In germline, CDR1 is SGHRS, CDR2 YFSETQ. With 1 base removed from V and 6 bases from J, the gap between germline ends came to 14 bases. This CDR3 spans 15 amino acids. The CDR3, as DNA: TGCGCCAGCAGCTTGCGGGGTCTACAGTCCAATGAGCAGTTCTTC. Its translation: CASSLRGLQSNEQFF. Drawing the rest from reference TRBV5-1 and TRBJ2-1, the complete variable domain is KAGVTQTPRYLIKTRGQQVTLSCSPISGHRSVSWYQQTPGQGLQFLFEYFSETQRNKGNFPGRFSGRQFSNSRSEMNVSTLELGDSALYLCASSLRGLQSNEQFFGPGTRLTVL.

This clone was recorded many times. The chain is built from TRBV6-2 or TRBV6-3 and TRBJ2-7; tentative D call: TRBD1 (6 bases). This CDR3 comprises 16 residues. CDR1 is MNHEY and CDR2 is SVGEGT in the germline V gene. V was clipped by 2 bases and J by 3 bases, with 17 bases between them. The CDR3, as DNA: TGTGCCAGCAGTTACAAGGGGGTCGGGTCGAACTACGAGCAGTACTTC. Translation: CASSYKGVGSNYEQYF.

CDR3 region: CASSVGVGEGTDTQYF. Here the CDR3 DNA reads TGTGCCAGCAGTGTCGGCGTGGGAGAGGGCACAGATACGCAGTATTTT. The J gene is TRBJ2-3, the V gene TRBV2, with D possibly being TRBD2 (5 bases). Germline CDR1 reads SNHLY; CDR2 reads FYNNEI. The V gene lost 4 bases and the J gene lost 1 base, with 15 bases spanning the gap. The CDR3 is made up of 16 amino acids.

The chain recombines TRBV7-7 with TRBJ2-1; possibly TRBD2 for D (5 bases). The CDR3 sequence is 16 residues long. Germline loops: CDR1 SSHAT, CDR2 FNYEAQ (reference sequence). Deletions cut 5 bases from V and 8 bases from J, with 22 bases between. The CDR3 here is CASSPKGWAGSDEQFF. CDR3 in DNA: TGTGCCAGCAGCCCTAAAGGATGGGCGGGTTCCGATGAGCAGTTCTTC.

V gene TRBV29-1 combines with J gene TRBJ1-1; TRBD1 matches at 9 bases. The CDR3 is 11 amino acids. With 6 bases clipped from V and 11 bases from J, the junction kept 7 bases outside the gene matches. CDR1 SQVTM and CDR2 ANQGSEA come from the germline V gene. CDR3 sequence: CSVVRDRVAFF. The CDR3 DNA is TGCAGCGTGGTCCGGGACAGGGTGGCTTTCTTT.

The rearrangement links TRBV28 to TRBJ1-3; no clear D gene. The ends were cut back, 6 bases at V and 1 base at J, with 13 bases in the middle. The CDR3 spans 15 residues. Germline V gives CDR1 MDHEN, CDR2 SYDVKM. The CDR3 bases are TGTGCCAGCAGACCCCCCTTGGGGTCTGGAAACACCATATATTTT. Residues: CASRPPLGSGNTIYF.

V is TRBV24-1 and J is TRBJ2-1; 8 bases map to TRBD2. This CDR3 is 14 amino acids long. Germline CDR1 and CDR2: KGHDR and SFDVKD. J was trimmed by 10 bases and V by 4 bases; bases with no gene match: 8. DNA for the CDR3: TGTGCCACCAGTGACCGAACTAGCGGCCGGGAGCAGTTCTTC. Translating gives CATSDRTSGREQFF.

This clone was seen a handful of times. The genes are TRBV4-3 and TRBJ1-6, with 11 bases that match TRBD1. From germline, CDR1 is LGHNA and CDR2 YSLEER. The CDR3 covers 15 residues. V dropped 4 bases and J dropped 7; count of bases not matched to a gene: 3. CDR3: CASSPGQGVNSPLHF. In nucleotides, the CDR3 is TGCGCCAGCAGCCCGGGACAGGGGGTAAATTCACCCCTCCACTTT.

This chain joins TRBV11-3 and TRBJ1-6; D unclear. Germline assignment: CDR1 SGHNT and CDR2 YENEEA. The CDR3 sequence is 13 residues long. Trimming stripped 4 bases from V and 8 bases from J, with 9 bases between. CDR3 in DNA: TGTGCCAGCAGCTCTAGTACGGATTCACCCCTCCACTTT. Its translation: CASSSSTDSPLHF.

The chain employs TRBV3-1 (or the pseudogene TRBV3-2) and TRBJ1-6; D ambiguous. Germline CDR1 reads LGHDT; CDR2 reads YNNKEL (reference sequence). V was shortened by 3 bases and J by 2 bases, with 8 bases between the two germline ends. The CDR3 is 15 residues long. The CDR3 region is CASSHPGPYNSPLHF. CDR3 coding DNA: TGTGCCAGCAGCCATCCGGGTCCCTATAATTCACCCCTCCACTTT.

The chain links TRBV4-1 to TRBJ2-2, with D unresolved. CDR1 is MGHRA and CDR2 is YSYEKL in the germline V gene. The CDR3 contains 12 residues. V was shortened by 4 bases and J by 6 bases, with 6 bases between the two germline ends. CDR3 coding DNA: TGCGCCAGCAGCCGCGTCTCCGGGGAGCTGTTTTTT. This sequence encodes CASSRVSGELFF.

The chain links TRBV7-2 to TRBJ2-7; D is uncertain. Germline lookup yields CDR1 SGHTA and CDR2 FQGNSA. Trimming took 2 bases from V and 2 from J, leaving 7 bases between them. The CDR3 is 13 residues long. The CDR3 loop is CASSLFRAYEQYF. The CDR3 DNA sequence: TGTGCCAGCAGCTTATTCAGAGCCTACGAGCAGTACTTC.

Regarding this clone: The same CDR3 can be traced to other DNA sequences in this sample. CDR3 sequence: CASSELAGGYNEQFF. The CDR3 bases are TGTGCCAGCAGTGAATTAGCGGGGGGGTACAATGAGCAGTTCTTC. This sequence joins TRBV6-1 and TRBJ2-1; 11 bases are shared with TRBD2. The CDR3 is made up of 15 amino acids. Germline assignment: CDR1 MNHNS and CDR2 SASEGT. The V segment lost 2 bases and the J segment 4 bases; nucleotides outside the gene matches: 1.

This clone was detected only once. This CDR3 reads CASSLLDPPQYF. CDR3 bases: TGTGCCAGCAGTTTATTAGACCCTCCGCAGTATTTT. The chain is built from TRBV28 and TRBJ2-3; D is uncertain. Germline lookup yields CDR1 MDHEN and CDR2 SYDVKM. Trimming removed 1 base from V and 10 bases from J, with 9 bases in between. This CDR3 has 12 amino acids.

V usage is TRBV28 and J usage is TRBJ1-4, with 10 nucleotides matching TRBD1. V lost 5 bases, J lost 8 bases, and 11 bases stayed unmatched. The length of the CDR3 is 16 residues. Germline values: CDR1 MDHEN, CDR2 SYDVKM. This chain's CDR3 is CASSGGRDRGREKLFF. DNA for the CDR3: TGTGCCAGCAGTGGAGGCCGGGACAGGGGACGGGAAAAACTGTTTTTT.

The chain links TRBV7-9 to TRBJ2-1; TRBD2 is a possible D gene (5 bases). The CDR3 loop spans 13 amino acids. Between the trimmed V and J ends, which lost 5 bases and 4 bases, there was a span of 9 bases. The germline V gene encodes CDR1 SEHNR and CDR2 FQNEAQ (reference sequence). The CDR3 protein is CASSPAVYNEQFF. CDR3 bases: TGTGCCAGCAGCCCAGCGGTATACAATGAGCAGTTCTTC. The variable domain in full, completed from reference TRBV7-9 and TRBJ2-1, reads DTGVSQNPRHKITKRGQNVTFRCDPISEHNRLYWYRQTLGQGPEFLTYFQNEAQLEKSRLLSDRFSAERPKGSFSTLEIQRTEQGDSAMYLCASSPAVYNEQFFGPGTRLTVL.

This chain joins TRBV11-2 and TRBJ1-2, with a possible D match to TRBD1 (5 bases). Per germline, CDR1 SGHAT and CDR2 FQNNGV. The CDR3 has 14 amino acids. V was trimmed by 6 bases and J by 3 bases, leaving 14 bases between them. CDR3: CASRPLQGHYGYTF. The CDR3 region has the DNA TGTGCCAGCAGGCCACTTCAGGGCCACTATGGCTACACCTTC.

As for this clone: The sample holds other DNA sequences that translate to the same CDR3. The chain links TRBV30 to TRBJ1-1; 11 bases map to TRBD1. Germline V gene sequence: CDR1 GTSNPN, CDR2 SVGIG (reference sequence). The V and J ends lost 3 bases and 5 bases, in that order; junction bases with no gene match: 2. There are 13 residues in the CDR3. CDR3 amino acids: CAWRGTGGTEAFF. The CDR3 DNA follows: TGTGCCTGGAGAGGGACAGGGGGAACTGAAGCTTTCTTT.

The V call is TRBV5-1, the J call TRBJ2-3; D not resolved. The CDR3 has 14 residues. CDR1 is SGHRS, CDR2 YFSETQ, per germline. Trimming left V 0 bases short and J 1 base short, with 6 bases between. This chain's CDR3 is CASSLVAGTDTQYF. In DNA form, the CDR3 reads TGCGCCAGCAGCTTGGTGGCAGGCACAGATACGCAGTATTTT. The variable domain in full, with the rest retrieved from reference TRBV5-1 and TRBJ2-3, is KAGVTQTPRYLIKTRGQQVTLSCSPISGHRSVSWYQQTPGQGLQFLFEYFSETQRNKGNFPGRFSGRQFSNSRSEMNVSTLELGDSALYLCASSLVAGTDTQYFGPGTRLTVL.

The chain recombines TRBV30 with TRBJ1-2; tentative D call: TRBD1 (5 bases). Trimming pared 4 bases from V and 3 bases from J, leaving 12 bases between. Germline V lookup: CDR1 GTSNPN, CDR2 SVGIG (reference sequence). The CDR3 spans 13 residues. The CDR3 region is CAWTGGQDYGYTF. CDR3 DNA: TGTGCCTGGACTGGGGGTCAAGACTATGGCTACACCTTC.

The chain is built from TRBV4-1 and TRBJ2-7, with 11 bases fitting TRBD2. The CDR3 has 15 residues. J lost 2 bases, V lost 4 bases, and 4 bases had no gene match. The germline V gene has CDR1 MGHRA and CDR2 YSYEKL. In nucleotides, the CDR3 is TGCGCCAGCAGCCCAACTAGCGGGAGCCCCTACGAGCAGTACTTC. Translation gives CASSPTSGSPYEQYF.

The chain combines TRBV7-3 with TRBJ2-3, with 8 bases aligning to TRBD2. J lost 3 bases, V lost 5 bases, and 16 bases had no gene match. CDR3 length: 18 amino acids. Per the germline V gene, CDR1 is SGHTA and CDR2 is FQGTGA. The DNA for the CDR3 is TGTGCCAGCAGCCCCTCCGTGGCGGGGGGCCGAACAACAGATACGCAGTATTTT. Its translation is CASSPSVAGGRTTDTQYF. Looking up the rest from reference TRBV7-3 and TRBJ2-3 gives the full variable domain: GAGVSQTPSNKVTEKGKYVELRCDPISGHTALYWYRQSLGQGPEFLIYFQGTGAADDSGLPNDRFFAVRPEGSVSTLKIQRTERGDSAVYLCASSPSVAGGRTTDTQYFGPGTRLTVL.

The chain links TRBV5-1 to TRBJ2-3; no definite D call. The germline CDR1 and CDR2 sequences are SGHRS and YFSETQ. This CDR3 has 15 residues. V lost 2 bases and J 0 bases, leaving 10 bases between the germline ends. In DNA, the CDR3 is TGCGCCAGCAGCTTTGACAAGTCGAGCACAGATACGCAGTATTTT. This encodes CASSFDKSSTDTQYF.

The chain recombines TRBV2 with TRBJ2-7; 9 positions match TRBD1. The CDR3 length is 13 residues. Germline lookup yields CDR1 SNHLY and CDR2 FYNNEI. With V trimmed by 9 bases and J by 3 bases, 6 bases remained unmatched. CDR3 residues: CASSTGGDYEQYF. CDR3 nucleotides: TGTGCCAGTTCTACAGGGGGCGACTACGAGCAGTACTTC.

The V and J genes are TRBV6-6 and TRBJ2-1; D is tentatively TRBD1 or TRBD2 (5 bases each). The CDR3 is 16 residues long. From germline, CDR1 is MNHNY and CDR2 SVGAGI (reference sequence). Trimming removed 4 bases at V and 9 bases at J, with 22 bases between. CDR3 DNA: TGTGCCAGCAGTTCACTATCGGGGCACCCCCTAGGTGAGCAGTTCTTC. It is translated as CASSSLSGHPLGEQFF.

This chain uses TRBV4-1 with TRBJ2-5; TRBD2 aligns across 9 bases. V was pared by 3 bases and J by 1 base, with 12 bases of the junction left unmatched. The germline V gene has CDR1 MGHRA and CDR2 YSYEKL. The CDR3 covers 18 residues. The CDR3 here is CASSQPRDWRGGQETQYF. Written as DNA, the CDR3 is TGCGCCAGCAGCCAGCCAAGGGACTGGCGGGGGGGCCAAGAGACCCAGTACTTC.

The chain has TRBV28 and TRBJ2-7; TRBD1 matches at 9 bases. The junction had 7 bases not matched to a gene; V was cut back by 1 base and J by 6 bases. Germline CDR1 reads MDHEN; CDR2 reads SYDVKM. This CDR3 region has 15 residues. The CDR3 region has the DNA TGTGCCAGCAGTTTATCGGGACAGGGATTGGGCGAGCAGTACTTC. Translated: CASSLSGQGLGEQYF.

V gene TRBV11-2 combines with J gene TRBJ1-2, with D possibly TRBD1 on 5 matching bases. Germline V gene data show CDR1 as SGHAT and CDR2 as FQNNGV. V was pared by 6 bases and J by 7 bases, with 15 bases between. CDR3 length: 13 residues. CDR3 loop: CASRGPLRGGYTF. In DNA form, the CDR3 reads TGTGCCAGCAGGGGCCCTCTTAGGGGTGGCTACACCTTC. Full variable domain (missing parts from reference TRBV11-2 and TRBJ1-2): EAGVAQSPRYKIIEKRQSVAFWCNPISGHATLYWYQQILGQGPKLLIQFQNNGVVDDSQLPKDRFSAERLKGVDSTLKIQPAKLEDSAVYLCASRGPLRGGYTFGSGTRLTVV.

V gene TRBV7-3 combines with J gene TRBJ2-5; no definite D call. This CDR3 is built from 10 residues. CDR1 is SGHTA, CDR2 FQGTGA, per germline. CDR3 sequence reads: CAPRRETQYF. The CDR3 nucleotides read TGTGCGCCAAGGCGGGAGACCCAGTACTTC.